This T cell receptor (beta chain) was observed in a study of T cells after yellow fever vaccination. A note on this clonotype: Its cognate antigen is unknown.

General observations from the study: Clonotypes shared by both compartments, CD4 and CD8, made up a small share. Faster peaking, at day 5 versus 15, marked a secondary response that was weaker.

The CDR3 is made up of 12 amino acids. V shed 2 bases and J shed 6 bases, with 8 bases lying between them. Per the germline V gene, CDR1 is SGHRS and CDR2 is YFSETQ. TCRdb reanalysed the 5' RACE reads using MiXCR and keeps one entry per CDR3 protein. The table has around 300,000 distinct CDR3 sequences, approximately 13% seen once. This sample comprised CD4+ T cells sorted from PBMCs, obtained 45 days after the yellow fever booster vaccination. This clonotype was obtained from a man aged 25 to 40 who received the YFV17D yellow fever vaccine. V is TRBV5-1 and J is TRBJ1-1, with D perhaps TRBD1 (5 bases). The CDR3 sequence is CASSLRGPEAFF. The DNA for the CDR3 is TGCGCCAGCAGCTTAAGGGGCCCTGAAGCTTTCTTT. The full variable domain, its missing parts supplied by reference TRBV5-1 and TRBJ1-1, is KAGVTQTPRYLIKTRGQQVTLSCSPISGHRSVSWYQQTPGQGLQFLFEYFSETQRNKGNFPGRFSGRQFSNSRSEMNVSTLELGDSALYLCASSLRGPEAFFGQGTRLTVV.